This TCR beta chain came from a study of cytomegalovirus exposure and HLA in healthy donors. Findings and limits, study-wide: In a later analysis, most CMV-associated TCR beta chains appeared HLA-restricted. Most TCR beta V segments were productive about 87% or about 30% of the time in an earlier analysis. Reports indicate that TCR beta sequences accurately predicted the HLA-A and HLA-B alleles of most subjects.

The CDR3 is 12 amino acids. V lost 6 bases, J lost 7 bases, and 10 bases lay in between. The germline V gene has CDR1 MDHEN and CDR2 SYDVKM. PCR involved 60 Vbeta and 13 Jbeta primers. Libraries were prepared by immunoSEQ multiplex PCR; TCRdb keeps only in-frame clonotypes and omits some of them. The sample holds around 95,000 clones, around 81% seen once. This clone occurred a few times. No antigen is known for it. The gene calls are TRBV28 and TRBJ1-5, with D hard to call. The sequence came from a female donor in good health and CMV-seropositive. The sample taken for sequencing was PBMCs. CDR3 in DNA: TGTGCCAGCAGGGGCTTAATGCAGCCCCAGCATTTT. Its translation is CASRGLMQPQHF.